Below, 20 T cell receptor beta chains from the same sample are listed, as sequenced in a study of OX40 agonist ivuxolimab in advanced cancers. Clones were read by immunoSEQ multiplex PCR, and TCRdb kept only the in-frame ones, dropping some. The sample gives about 79,000 clones, about 85% of which show up once; around 4.2% is in the top ten. The source was CD4+ or CD8+ T cells sorted from blood, collected in a trial of the OX40 agonist ivuxolimab. These receptors originate from an adult with an advanced solid tumor such as melanoma, head and neck, liver or kidney cancer.

The chain carries TRBV6-4 and TRBJ2-3, with 14 positions matching TRBD2. Germline loops: CDR1 MRHNA, CDR2 SNTAGT. J was trimmed by 5 bases and V by 0 bases; bases with no gene match: 1. The CDR3 covers 16 residues. The CDR3 spells CASSDSGTSGRDTQYF. The CDR3 DNA is TGTGCCAGCAGTGACTCGGGGACTAGCGGGAGAGATACGCAGTATTTT.

The chain uses TRBV2 and TRBJ2-3; TRBD2 agrees at 10 bases. The CDR3 sequence is 14 residues long. From germline, CDR1 is SNHLY and CDR2 FYNNEI. The V segment lost 3 bases and the J segment 8 bases; nucleotides outside the gene matches: 5. CDR3 amino acids: CASSEGLAGVTQYF. Here the CDR3 DNA reads TGTGCCAGCAGTGAGGGCCTAGCGGGAGTTACGCAGTATTTT.

The gene calls are TRBV19 and TRBJ1-2, with 11 nucleotides matching TRBD1. CDR1 is LNHDA and CDR2 is SQIVND in the germline V gene (reference sequence). V lost 5 bases to trimming and J lost 8 bases; unmatched junction nucleotides: 10. This CDR3 has 15 amino acids. The DNA of the CDR3 is TGTGCCAGTAGTGAGGGGACAGGGGGTTCGAGCGGCTACACCTTC. Translating it yields CASSEGTGGSSGYTF. Looking up the rest from reference TRBV19 and TRBJ1-2 gives the full variable domain: DGGITQSPKYLFRKEGQNVTLSCEQNLNHDAMYWYRQDPGQGLRLIYYSQIVNDFQKGDIAEGYSVSREKKESFPLTVTSAQKNPTAFYLCASSEGTGGSSGYTFGSGTRLTVV.

The V gene is TRBV28, the J gene TRBJ2-2; D ambiguous. The V gene's germline CDR1 is MDHEN and CDR2 SYDVKM. The germline V and J ends were trimmed by 4 bases and 0 bases, with 12 bases remaining between them. The CDR3 contains 16 residues. DNA for the CDR3: TGTGCCAGCAGTTCCGGAAGCGACCCGAACACCGGGGAGCTGTTTTTT. Translation: CASSSGSDPNTGELFF.

This clone has more than one count but fewer than ten. This CDR3 reads CASSLGLGDGNQPQHF. Written as DNA, the CDR3 is TGTGCCAGCAGCTTAGGCCTAGGGGACGGCAATCAGCCCCAGCATTTT. The chain is built from TRBV13 and TRBJ1-5; possibly TRBD1 for D (5 bases). Germline V CDR1 and CDR2: PRHDT, FYEKMQ (reference sequence). Trimming removed 0 bases from V and 2 bases from J, with 11 bases in between. CDR3 length equals 16 residues.

The chain is built from TRBV5-1 and TRBJ1-1, with D hard to call. The CDR3 has 14 residues. V was shortened by 0 bases and J by 1 base, with 7 bases between the two germline ends. Germline CDR1 SGHRS, CDR2 YFSETQ. In DNA, the CDR3 is TGCGCCAGCAGCTTGGGCAGCAAGAACACTGAAGCTTTCTTT. It specifies CASSLGSKNTEAFF.

This chain uses TRBV25-1 with TRBJ1-2, with D tentatively TRBD1 (6 bases). The germline V gene encodes CDR1 MGHDK and CDR2 SYGVNS. The V gene lost 6 bases and the J gene lost 6 bases, with 26 bases spanning the gap. The CDR3 consists of 17 residues. For the CDR3, the DNA is TGTGCCAGCAGGGGGGACACATCTCTCGGGTCGTTTGATGGCTACACCTTC. Translation: CASRGDTSLGSFDGYTF.

The rearrangement links TRBV27 to TRBJ2-7, with D unclear. The V end lost 1 base, the J end lost 7 bases, and 14 bases lay between the germline ends. There are 14 residues in the CDR3. Germline lookup yields CDR1 MNHEY and CDR2 SMNVEV (reference sequence). The CDR3 nucleotides are TGTGCCAGCAGTTTATTTTCGTCGGGTCCTGAGCAGTACTTC. The encoded protein is CASSLFSSGPEQYF.

The chain joins TRBV19 to TRBJ2-3; TRBD2 matches 8 bases. Germline trimming cut 8 bases from V and 9 bases from J; bases unmatched to any gene: 13. Germline V gives CDR1 LNHDA, CDR2 SQIVND (reference sequence). The CDR3 is 14 amino acids. Here the CDR3 DNA reads TGTGCCAGTCGGGTAGCGGGGAGTTCGGGGACGCAGTATTTT. The encoded protein is CASRVAGSSGTQYF.

The V gene is TRBV30, the J gene TRBJ1-1, with D tentatively TRBD1 (5 bases). The germline V gene has CDR1 GTSNPN and CDR2 SVGIG (reference sequence). The CDR3 sequence is 13 residues long. V was cut by 4 bases and J by 2 bases, with 11 bases left in between. The CDR3 spells CAWTGPTNTEAFF. For the CDR3, the DNA is TGTGCCTGGACAGGGCCTACTAACACTGAAGCTTTCTTT.

The rearrangement joins TRBV5-1 to TRBJ1-1; no clear D. V was trimmed by 2 bases and J by 7 bases, leaving 12 bases between them. In germline, CDR1 is SGHRS, CDR2 YFSETQ. This CDR3 is built from 13 residues. The CDR3 reads CASSFGGYGEAFF. Written as DNA, the CDR3 is TGCGCCAGCAGCTTTGGAGGGTATGGTGAAGCTTTCTTT.

This sequence joins TRBV18 and TRBJ2-2, with D unclear. The germline CDR1 and CDR2 sequences are KGHSH and LQKENI. CDR3 length equals 16 residues. V lost 3 bases and J 6 bases, leaving 17 bases between the germline ends. In nucleotides, the CDR3 is TGTGCCAGCTCACCGGGCCGGGTTATGAGCGCCGGGGAGCTGTTTTTT. Encoded protein: CASSPGRVMSAGELFF.

The genes are TRBV7-9 and TRBJ2-1; 9 bases line up with TRBD2. The CDR3 is made up of 15 amino acids. Losses at the gene ends were 4 bases for V and 4 bases for J; bases not matched to a gene: 5. The germline V gene encodes CDR1 SEHNR and CDR2 FQNEAQ (reference sequence). The CDR3 loop is CASSSRSGGYNEQFF. In nucleotides, the CDR3 is TGTGCCAGCAGCTCACGTAGCGGGGGATACAATGAGCAGTTCTTC. The full variable domain, completed using reference TRBV7-9 and TRBJ2-1, is DTGVSQNPRHKITKRGQNVTFRCDPISEHNRLYWYRQTLGQGPEFLTYFQNEAQLEKSRLLSDRFSAERPKGSFSTLEIQRTEQGDSAMYLCASSSRSGGYNEQFFGPGTRLTVL.

V and J are TRBV27 and TRBJ2-7; D possibly corresponds to TRBD1 (6 bases). This CDR3 is 14 amino acids long. CDR1 is MNHEY and CDR2 is SMNVEV in the germline V gene (reference sequence). With 6 bases removed from V and 4 bases from J, the gap between germline ends came to 16 bases. CDR3 nucleotides: TGTGCCAGCAGCTACCTGGGGGCAGTGTACGAGCAGTACTTC. Translation: CASSYLGAVYEQYF.

The genes are TRBV10-3 and TRBJ1-2; D may be TRBD1 (5 bases). Germline CDR1 and CDR2: ENHRY and SYGVKD. This CDR3 comprises 13 residues. Trimming stripped 3 bases from V and 11 bases from J, with 16 bases between. The CDR3 sequence: CAISDGTLGRYTF. CDR3 nucleotides: TGTGCCATCAGTGACGGGACCCTAGGTCGGTACACCTTC.

The chain employs TRBV6-1 and TRBJ2-7; D call uncertain. Per germline, CDR1 MNHNS and CDR2 SASEGT. This CDR3 has 11 residues. Trimming left V 8 bases short and J 0 bases short, with 5 bases between. CDR3: CASGNSYEQYF. Written as DNA, the CDR3 is TGTGCCAGCGGGAACTCCTACGAGCAGTACTTC.

J is TRBJ1-2 and V is TRBV9, with a weak D call TRBD1 (6 bases). Trimming shortened V by 0 bases and J by 4 bases, and 16 bases separated the two germline ends. The length of the CDR3 is 16 residues. Germline CDR1 SGDLS, CDR2 YYNGEE. Here the CDR3 reads CASSVEGVQGLYGYTF. The CDR3 region has the DNA TGTGCCAGCAGCGTAGAGGGAGTACAGGGTCTCTATGGCTACACCTTC. The variable domain in full, with the rest retrieved from reference TRBV9 and TRBJ1-2, is DSGVTQTPKHLITATGQRVTLRCSPRSGDLSVYWYQQSLDQGLQFLIQYYNGEERAKGNILERFSAQQFPDLHSELNLSSLELGDSALYFCASSVEGVQGLYGYTFGSGTRLTVV.

This clone was picked up one time. The rearrangement uses TRBV18 and TRBJ1-1, with 9 bases that match TRBD1. Germline-derived CDR1 and CDR2 are KGHSH and LQKENI. V lost 0 bases and J lost 2; bases outside the gene matches: 10. The CDR3 sequence is 18 residues long. The CDR3 here is CASSPPGQGGFANTEAFF. In DNA, the CDR3 is TGTGCCAGCTCACCACCGGGACAGGGCGGTTTTGCAAACACTGAAGCTTTCTTT.

The chain uses TRBV5-1 and TRBJ2-5; D gene unclear. Germline V gene lookup returns CDR1 SGHRS and CDR2 YFSETQ. This CDR3 spans 13 amino acids. Trimming pared 1 base from V and 5 bases from J, leaving 9 bases between. The CDR3 loop is CASSLSPGETQYF. The CDR3 coding sequence is TGCGCCAGCAGCTTGTCTCCCGGGGAGACCCAGTACTTC.

V and J are TRBV11-2 and TRBJ1-2; D unclear. The V end lost 1 base, the J end lost 8 bases, and 8 bases lay between the germline ends. Germline lookup yields CDR1 SGHAT and CDR2 FQNNGV. The CDR3 is 12 amino acids. CDR3 coding DNA: TGTGCCAGCAGCTTAGTTAGTGGGGGCTACACCTTC. Translating it yields CASSLVSGGYTF.